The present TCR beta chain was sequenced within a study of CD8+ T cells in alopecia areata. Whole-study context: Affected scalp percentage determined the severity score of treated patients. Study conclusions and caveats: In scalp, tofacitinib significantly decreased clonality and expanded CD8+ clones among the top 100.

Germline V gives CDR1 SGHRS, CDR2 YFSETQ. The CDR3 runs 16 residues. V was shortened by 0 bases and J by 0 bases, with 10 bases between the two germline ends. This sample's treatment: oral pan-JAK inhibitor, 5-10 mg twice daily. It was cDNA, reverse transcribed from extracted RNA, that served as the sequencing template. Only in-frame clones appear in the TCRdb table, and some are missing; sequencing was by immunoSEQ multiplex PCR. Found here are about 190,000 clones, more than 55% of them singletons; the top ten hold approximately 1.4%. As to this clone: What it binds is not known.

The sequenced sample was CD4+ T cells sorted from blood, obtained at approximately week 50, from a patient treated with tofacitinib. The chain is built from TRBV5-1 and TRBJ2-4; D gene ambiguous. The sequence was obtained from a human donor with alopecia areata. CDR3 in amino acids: CASSLGANLAKNIQYF. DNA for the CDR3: TGCGCCAGCAGCTTGGGGGCAAACTTAGCCAAAAACATTCAGTACTTC.